The T cell receptor (beta chain) described here comes from a study of vaccination effects on CD4 cells after COVID-19 (dated by TCRdb to 2021 to 2024). Concerning the study at large: Each participant received two doses of an mRNA SARS-CoV-2 vaccine, either BNT162b2 or mRNA-1273. Cultures from other donors in the study were sequenced using the Oncomine TCR Beta short-read assay on an Illumina iSeq 100. Altogether, over 9 COVID-19 convalescent patients and 4 SARS-CoV-2-naive healthy vaccine recipients made up the full study. In both COVID-19 convalescent patients and infection-naive vaccine recipients, the study compared SARS-CoV-2 spike-specific CD4+ TCR repertoires from before mRNA vaccination with those from after it. Pre-vaccine samples were drawn from a couple of convalescent patients 16 days and one week before the first dose, at 142 and 148 days after COVID-19 diagnosis. The paper's findings and limits, for the study overall: Among convalescent patients, the spike-reactive repertoire after vaccination was made up mainly of new vaccine-induced clones that were largely distinct from the clones induced by infection. Limitations of the study were the small number of convalescent patients and the absence of early post-infection timepoints. At late post-vaccination timepoints, both infection-induced and vaccine-induced clones showed marked clonal contraction, consistent with waning T cell responses.

The ViraFEST assay stimulated PBMC with viral peptide pools and then used TCR sequencing to identify antigen-specific CD4+ T cell clonotypes by expansion. After approximately 11 days of culture, CD4+ T cells were isolated with the EasySep CD4+ T cell isolation kit. Convalescent patients had PCR-confirmed SARS-CoV-2 infection between March and December 2020, before Alpha, Beta and Delta variants emerged in the United States. A few million PBMC per well were cultured with approximately 10 ug/ml peptides in IMDM containing approximately 4.6% human AB serum, approximately 10 IU/ml IL-2 and gentamicin. Half of the culture medium was replaced with fresh IL-2-containing medium on days 3 and 7. Unless otherwise noted, each peptide stimulation condition was cultured in triplicate wells. Using Ficoll-Paque Plus gradient centrifugation, PBMC were separated from whole blood and then either used fresh or cryopreserved at -140C. The QIAamp micro DNA kit was used to extract genomic DNA from the cultured CD4+ T cells.

Turning to this clone: Its cognate antigen has yet to be identified. It has no much larger one-base neighbor in the sample; base qualities were not kept.

Library creation used the immunoSEQ multiplex PCR assay. DNA from the CD4+ T cells that had been cultured and isolated underwent TCR beta CDR3 sequencing. As for the original processing: Non-productive TCR sequences were removed and reads were trimmed to the CDR3 region, keeping CDR3s of at least 7 amino acids. Antigen-specific clonotypes were identified using the MANAFEST web app by comparison of expansion in peptide wells against reference cultures. To be called positive, a clone needed expansion at FDR<0.05 compared with the reference and with all other wells, an odds ratio greater than 5, and a frequency greater than 0.1% in two replicate wells. Cross-reactive clonotypes were defined as significantly expanded in SARS-CoV-2 spike wells and in at least one common cold coronavirus spike condition. CDR3 similarity was assessed by Levenshtein distance with the stringdist R package, and unrooted trees were built with ape in R 3.6.1. TCRdb provides this immuneACCESS table in a form limited to in-frame rearrangements. Some clones are lacking; in checked studies, under half of them reflect an unresolved V gene, and why the rest are absent is not known. The V and J calls and the clone size are those of that table, but D and trimming were determined from the DNA. The sample table records about 45,000 clones; about 68% of these occur just once. The ten largest clones represent around 28% of the sample.

The CDR3 contains 16 residues, cysteine and phenylalanine counted. Of the read, only the CDR3 DNA is kept; its 48 bases are in frame from base 1. V and J lose 2 bases and 0 bases, and a span of 11 bases separates them. The germline V gene supplies CDR1 ENHRY and CDR2 SYGVKD. The TCR was taken from a human donor who had a prior SARS-CoV-2 infection. The chain links TRBV10-3 with TRBJ1-5; a confident D gene designation cannot be given. The sequencing here drew on CD4+ T cells from PBMCs cultured with a peptide pool, taken before COVID-19 vaccination. The bases are TGTGCCATCAGTGAGACCGCGCCCCATAGCAATCAGCCCCAGCATTTT. This translates into CAISETAPHSNQPQHF.